These T cell receptor beta chains were read from a single sample in a study of beta chain features in type 1 diabetes. Assay: immunoSEQ multiplex PCR; the TCRdb copy retains only in-frame clones and omits some. The data show about 240,000 clones, approximately 13% seen once. Sequencing was performed on naive CD4+ T cells from blood. All receptors come from a man aged 25-45 years with type 1 diabetes. CDR3s include the opening cysteine and the closing phenylalanine or tryptophan. D genes are given only for firm matches. Size is stated for part of the rows, as once, few or many counts, or as a class when the clone is expanded.

J gene | D gene | V gene | clone size | CDR3 protein | CDR3 DNA
TRBJ2-7 | TRBD2 | TRBV5-6 | few | CASSSTGTSYEQYF | TGTGCCAGCAGCTCCACCGGGACTAGCTACGAGCAGTACTTC
TRBJ2-3 | - | TRBV21-1 | - | CASSKSVLAGPVTQYF | TGTGCCAGCAGCAAATCGGTCCTAGCGGGGCCAGTTACGCAGTATTTT
TRBJ2-3 | TRBD1 | TRBV2 | - | CASSTGADTQYF | TGTGCCAGCTCCACAGGGGCCGATACGCAGTATTTT
TRBJ1-2 | - | TRBV7-9 | - | CASSFGADYGYTF | TGTGCCAGCAGCTTTGGGGCCGACTATGGCTACACCTTC
TRBJ2-5 | TRBD1 | TRBV29-1 | - | CSVRGGLVETQYF | TGCAGCGTCCGAGGGGGCTTGGTAGAGACCCAGTACTTC
TRBJ2-2 | TRBD1 | TRBV30 | - | CAWRRMDRLNTGELFF | TGTGCCTGGAGGCGAATGGACAGGCTGAACACCGGGGAGCTGTTTTTT
TRBJ1-5 | TRBD1 | TRBV27 | - | CASSGGQGANQPQHF | TGTGCCAGCAGTGGGGGACAGGGGGCCAATCAGCCCCAGCATTTT
TRBJ2-4 | - | TRBV25-1 | - | CASSDGAGQNIQYF | TGTGCCAGCAGCGATGGGGCCGGGCAAAACATTCAGTACTTC
TRBJ2-3 | - | TRBV7-8 | - | CASRLLWVGRGTDTQYF | TGTGCCAGCAGACTTCTGTGGGTTGGCAGGGGCACAGATACGCAGTATTTT
TRBJ2-5 | TRBD2 | TRBV7-6 | - | CASSVSSGRASETQYF | TGTGCCAGCAGCGTTTCTAGCGGGAGGGCCTCGGAGACCCAGTACTTC
TRBJ2-4 | TRBD2 | TRBV7-2 | few | CASSSLAGGNGIQYF | TGTGCCAGCAGCTCCCTAGCGGGGGGGAATGGCATTCAGTACTTC
TRBJ1-1 | TRBD1 | TRBV6-5 | - | CASSQDRARAFF | TGTGCCAGCAGCCAGGACAGGGCGCGGGCTTTCTTT
TRBJ2-3 | - | TRBV7-9 | few | CASSLPGLITDTQYF | TGTGCCAGCAGCTTACCAGGGTTAATCACAGATACGCAGTATTTT
TRBJ2-7 | TRBD2 | TRBV11-2 | - | CAVLADTYEQYF | TGTGCCGTACTAGCGGACACCTACGAGCAGTACTTC
TRBJ2-5 | TRBD1 | TRBV19 | few | CASSWVTGFGETQYF | TGTGCCAGTAGTTGGGTGACAGGGTTCGGGGAGACCCAGTACTTC
TRBJ2-5 | TRBD1 | TRBV6-1 | few | CASSGGLKETQYF | TGTGCCAGTTCAGGGGGTTTGAAGGAGACCCAGTACTTC
TRBJ2-7 | - | TRBV13 | - | CASSLGGGPYEQYF | TGTGCCAGCAGCTTAGGGGGGGGGCCGTACGAGCAGTACTTC
TRBJ1-6 | - | TRBV11-2 | - | CASSLDEQGLPNNSPLHF | TGTGCCAGCAGCTTAGACGAACAGGGCCTGCCTAATAATTCACCCCTCCACTTT
TRBJ2-1 | TRBD1 | TRBV9 | few | CASSGRDSRDEQFF | TGTGCCAGCAGCGGCCGGGACAGTCGAGATGAGCAGTTCTTC
TRBJ1-4 | TRBD1 | TRBV5-1 | - | CASSRDRGLEKELFF | TGCGCCAGCAGCCGGGACAGGGGCTTGGAGAAGGAACTGTTTTTT